The 30 T cell receptor beta chains in this list originate from one sample, sequenced in a study of blood T cell repertoires in COVID-19. Some clones are missing from TCRdb's copy, which holds only in-frame ones; the method was immunoSEQ multiplex PCR. Among about 69,000 clones, about 84% were seen once, and the ten largest hold 10% to 15%. The sequencing input was peripheral blood. The receptors were gathered from a man aged 50 or older with COVID-19, enrolled during active disease.

The chain has TRBV30 and TRBJ1-1; the match to TRBD1 covers 7 bases. The CDR3 loop spans 12 amino acids. The germline V gene has CDR1 GTSNPN and CDR2 SVGIG (reference sequence). Losses at the gene ends were 4 bases for V and 7 bases for J; bases not matched to a gene: 6. The CDR3 is CAWIDRALEAFF. The DNA for the CDR3 is TGTGCCTGGATAGACAGGGCCCTTGAAGCTTTCTTT.

The chain joins TRBV6-6 to TRBJ2-3, with 9 positions matching TRBD1. Germline assignment: CDR1 MNHNY and CDR2 SVGAGI (reference sequence). Trimming removed 4 bases from V and 6 bases from J; junction bases left unmatched: 8. The CDR3 is made up of 15 amino acids. CDR3 loop: CASSFSGQGQDTQYF. DNA for the CDR3: TGTGCCAGCAGTTTTTCGGGACAGGGCCAGGATACGCAGTATTTT.

In DNA form, the CDR3 reads TGTGCCAGCAGACAGGGGCTTTGGACTGAAGCTTTCTTT. This sequence encodes CASRQGLWTEAFF. The rearrangement links TRBV27 to TRBJ1-1, with 7 bases lining up with TRBD1. This CDR3 contains 13 residues. The ends lost 6 bases at V and 5 bases at J; junction bases unmatched: 6. The germline V gene encodes CDR1 MNHEY and CDR2 SMNVEV (reference sequence).

This chain links TRBV5-6 with TRBJ1-1, with D possibly matching TRBD1 (6 bases). Looked up from germline, CDR1 is SGHDT and CDR2 is YYEEEE. Trimming removed 3 bases from V and 4 bases from J, with 16 bases in between. This CDR3 spans 15 amino acids. The chain's CDR3 is CASSSNPGVGTEAFF. As DNA, the CDR3 is TGTGCCAGCAGCTCGAACCCAGGGGTAGGCACTGAAGCTTTCTTT.

The rearrangement joins TRBV11-1 to TRBJ2-2; weak D call: TRBD2 (7 bases). The CDR3 is made up of 14 amino acids. Trimming took off 10 bases at V and 3 bases at J, with 15 bases between the two ends. Germline values: CDR1 SGHAT, CDR2 FQDESV (reference sequence). The CDR3 loop reads CATRRGPHTGELFF. DNA for the CDR3: TGTGCCACCAGGCGGGGGCCCCACACCGGGGAGCTGTTTTTT.

This clone turned up a few times. The chain combines TRBV6-1 with TRBJ2-3; perhaps TRBD1 as D (6 bases). Trimming removed 4 bases from V and 0 bases from J, with 20 bases in between. There are 18 residues in the CDR3. Germline loops: CDR1 MNHNS, CDR2 SASEGT. CDR3 loop: CASSGGQGLDRSTDTQYF. CDR3 DNA: TGTGCCAGCAGTGGGGGGCAGGGCCTCGATCGAAGCACAGATACGCAGTATTTT.

This clone was observed once. V gene TRBV7-7 combines with J gene TRBJ2-5; TRBD1 matches at 7 bases. V lost 5 bases and J lost 2; bases outside the gene matches: 17. Germline lookup yields CDR1 SSHAT and CDR2 FNYEAQ (reference sequence). The CDR3 totals 18 residues. CDR3 sequence reads: CASSPNVRQGGRQETQYF. The DNA of the CDR3 is TGTGCCAGCAGCCCGAACGTCCGACAGGGTGGTAGACAAGAGACCCAGTACTTC.

The chain uses TRBV5-1 and TRBJ2-3, with a weak D call TRBD1 (6 bases). Germline-derived CDR1 and CDR2 are SGHRS and YFSETQ. The CDR3 extends over 16 amino acids. V gave up 2 bases and J gave up 1 base, with 14 bases separating them. In nucleotides, the CDR3 is TGCGCCAGCAGCTTAGAAACAGGGTCTGGCACAGATACGCAGTATTTT. This translates into CASSLETGSGTDTQYF.

J is TRBJ1-2 and V is TRBV14, with D perhaps TRBD1 (6 bases). V gave up 3 bases and J gave up 3 bases, with 14 bases separating them. This CDR3 spans 15 amino acids. Germline V gene lookup returns CDR1 SGHDN and CDR2 FVKESK. CDR3 sequence (DNA): TGTGCCAGCAGCCAGTTGGACAGAAGTCACTATGGCTACACCTTC. Translated: CASSQLDRSHYGYTF.

The rearrangement links TRBV4-1 to TRBJ1-1, with 7 bases identical to TRBD1. The CDR3 sequence is 18 residues long. Germline CDR1 and CDR2: MGHRA and YSYEKL. Trimming at V came to 6 bases and at J to 2 bases, leaving 18 bases not matched to a gene. CDR3: CASRPRPDRRRLNTEAFF. CDR3 in DNA: TGCGCCAGCAGGCCTCGGCCGGACAGGCGACGTCTAAACACTGAAGCTTTCTTT.

The V gene is TRBV3-1 (or the pseudogene TRBV3-2), the J gene TRBJ2-1, with 10 positions matching TRBD1. CDR1 LGHDT and CDR2 YNNKEL come from the germline V gene (reference sequence). V lost 4 bases to trimming and J lost 6 bases; unmatched junction nucleotides: 6. The CDR3 length is 15 residues. CDR3 sequence (DNA): TGTGCCAGCAGCCGTCCGGGACAGGGGATCAATGAGCAGTTCTTC. Its translation is CASSRPGQGINEQFF.

This chain links TRBV27 with TRBJ2-2; TRBD2 might be the D (5 bases). Germline-derived CDR1 and CDR2 are MNHEY and SMNVEV (reference sequence). This CDR3 is 14 amino acids long. V was trimmed by 2 bases and J by 4 bases, leaving 8 bases between them. The CDR3 spells CASSLVGVTGELFF. As DNA, the CDR3 is TGTGCCAGCAGTTTAGTCGGGGTCACCGGGGAGCTGTTTTTT.

The chain employs TRBV4-1 and TRBJ1-1; D might be TRBD1 (5 bases). This CDR3 has 14 residues. Trimming took 4 bases from V and 3 from J, leaving 12 bases between them. CDR1 and CDR2 from the germline V gene are MGHRA and YSYEKL. CDR3 residues: CASSRVSGDTEAFF. CDR3 sequence (DNA): TGCGCCAGCAGCCGTGTTTCGGGGGACACTGAAGCTTTCTTT.

In this sample, this clone turned up once. This chain connects TRBV7-8 to TRBJ2-7, with 8 bases fitting TRBD1. This CDR3 is built from 17 residues. Germline V gene data show CDR1 as SGHVS and CDR2 as FQNEAQ. The V and J ends lost 1 base and 2 bases, in that order; junction bases with no gene match: 10. DNA for the CDR3: TGTGCCAGCAGCTTAGTTCTGGACAGGGTCATCACCTACGAGCAGTACTTC. It translates to CASSLVLDRVITYEQYF.

This clone appeared a few times. This sequence joins TRBV5-6 and TRBJ2-2; D not certain. The CDR3 has 16 amino acids. V lost 4 bases and J 4 bases, leaving 17 bases between the germline ends. The V gene's germline CDR1 is SGHDT and CDR2 YYEEEE. The CDR3 region is CASSPKTTVFTGELFF. CDR3 DNA: TGTGCCAGCAGCCCGAAAACCACAGTCTTCACCGGGGAGCTGTTTTTT.

The chain carries TRBV19 and TRBJ1-2; no firm D call. CDR1 and CDR2 (germline): LNHDA, SQIVND (reference sequence). The CDR3 totals 11 residues. Between the trimmed V and J ends, which lost 11 bases and 2 bases, there was a span of 9 bases. CDR3 DNA: TGTGCCTTAGCCTGGAACTATGGCTACACCTTC. It encodes CALAWNYGYTF. The whole variable domain, remainder taken from reference TRBV19 and TRBJ1-2, is DGGITQSPKYLFRKEGQNVTLSCEQNLNHDAMYWYRQDPGQGLRLIYYSQIVNDFQKGDIAEGYSVSREKKESFPLTVTSAQKNPTAFYLCALAWNYGYTFGSGTRLTVV.

The chain is built from TRBV5-1 and TRBJ2-1; D may be TRBD1 (6 bases). Germline-derived CDR1 and CDR2 are SGHRS and YFSETQ. Trimming took 5 bases from V and 0 from J, leaving 12 bases between them. This CDR3 comprises 15 residues. The CDR3 region is CASRSGTSSYNEQFF. CDR3 coding DNA: TGCGCCAGCAGGTCCGGGACAAGCTCCTACAATGAGCAGTTCTTC.

V usage is TRBV11-3 and J usage is TRBJ1-2, with D tentatively TRBD1 (6 bases). Trimming removed 3 bases from V and 6 bases from J, with 11 bases in between. The CDR3 covers 13 residues. Germline V gene data show CDR1 as SGHNT and CDR2 as YENEEA. The CDR3 DNA reads TGTGCCAGCAGCTTGCAGGGGTCCGATGGCTACACCTTC. Amino acids: CASSLQGSDGYTF.

The rearrangement joins TRBV13 to TRBJ1-1, with a tentative D call TRBD1 (6 bases). The V gene lost 5 bases and the J gene lost 4 bases, with 17 bases spanning the gap. CDR3 length: 15 residues. CDR1 is PRHDT, CDR2 FYEKMQ, per germline (reference sequence). The CDR3 region is CASSTPPGVATEAFF. The CDR3, as DNA: TGTGCCAGCAGCACCCCTCCAGGGGTTGCCACTGAAGCTTTCTTT.

V usage is TRBV18 and J usage is TRBJ2-5, with TRBD1 matching over 7 bases. CDR3 size: 17 residues. The V gene end was trimmed by 1 base and the J gene end by 5 bases; junction bases not matched to a gene: 13. The V gene's germline CDR1 is KGHSH and CDR2 LQKENI. CDR3 amino acids: CASSPLPTGSQRETQYF. The CDR3 DNA reads TGTGCCAGCTCACCACTGCCGACAGGGAGCCAGCGGGAGACCCAGTACTTC.

V usage is TRBV5-1 and J usage is TRBJ2-1; 8 bases are shared with TRBD1. CDR1 is SGHRS, CDR2 YFSETQ, per germline. V shed 3 bases, J shed 6 bases, and the junction held 5 bases outside the gene matches. The CDR3 extends over 14 amino acids. In DNA form, the CDR3 reads TGCGCCAGCAGCTGGGACAGGTTCGGCAATGAGCAGTTCTTC. Its translation: CASSWDRFGNEQFF.

The rearrangement joins TRBV9 to TRBJ2-3; TRBD2 agrees at 7 bases. The trim removed 4 bases at V and 0 bases at J, leaving 14 bases unmatched. This CDR3 is 18 amino acids long. The V gene's germline CDR1 is SGDLS and CDR2 YYNGEE. The CDR3 sequence: CASSSQGSGYTSTDTQYF. As DNA, the CDR3 is TGTGCCAGCAGCTCCCAGGGTAGCGGGTATACGAGCACAGATACGCAGTATTTT.

This chain links TRBV13 with TRBJ1-1; D is perhaps TRBD1 (6 bases). There are 13 residues in the CDR3. Germline V gives CDR1 PRHDT, CDR2 FYEKMQ (reference sequence). With 5 bases removed from V and 1 base from J, the gap between germline ends came to 8 bases. For the CDR3, the DNA is TGTGCCAGCAGCACGGGACAGAACACTGAAGCTTTCTTT. It yields the protein CASSTGQNTEAFF.

This chain uses TRBV19 with TRBJ1-2, with TRBD1 as a possible D gene (6 bases). The germline V gene has CDR1 LNHDA and CDR2 SQIVND (reference sequence). Trimming shortened V by 1 base and J by 5 bases, and 14 bases separated the two germline ends. The CDR3 totals 15 residues. The CDR3 DNA sequence: TGTGCCAGTAGTATAGGCGGACAGAGCCGATATGGCTACACCTTC. It codes for CASSIGGQSRYGYTF.

This clone was observed once. This rearrangement joins TRBV6-5 to TRBJ2-5; TRBD2 might be the D (7 bases). CDR3 length: 14 residues. The ends were cut back, 11 bases at V and 1 base at J, with 17 bases in the middle. CDR1 is MNHEY and CDR2 is SVGAGI in the germline V gene. Written as DNA, the CDR3 is TGTGCCCAAGGGGCCGCGGGGGCCCAAGAGACCCAGTACTTC. Protein sequence: CAQGAAGAQETQYF.

The gene calls are TRBV6-5 and TRBJ2-2; no clear D gene. Germline V gene sequence: CDR1 MNHEY, CDR2 SVGAGI. Trimming took off 11 bases at V and 4 bases at J, with 14 bases between the two ends. CDR3 size: 13 residues. The CDR3 reads CAGLGQITGELFF. Here the CDR3 DNA reads TGTGCCGGGCTCGGTCAGATCACCGGGGAGCTGTTTTTT.

This clone is a singleton in its sample. V and J are TRBV5-1 and TRBJ2-5; the D gene is possibly TRBD1 (5 bases). The CDR3 sequence is 14 residues long. Germline V lookup: CDR1 SGHRS, CDR2 YFSETQ. The ends were cut back, 0 bases at V and 6 bases at J, with 12 bases in the middle. The DNA for the CDR3 is TGCGCCAGCAGCTTGGACAGGACGTTAAAGACCCAGTACTTC. Its translation: CASSLDRTLKTQYF.

The gene calls are TRBV6-5 and TRBJ1-1; unclear D gene. The CDR3 loop spans 14 amino acids. Germline-derived CDR1 and CDR2 are MNHEY and SVGAGI. The ends were cut back, 6 bases at V and 4 bases at J, with 15 bases in the middle. In nucleotides, the CDR3 is TGTGCCAGCAGCCCAACAGAACCGCTCACTGAAGCTTTCTTT. Protein: CASSPTEPLTEAFF.

The V gene is TRBV6-5, the J gene TRBJ1-1, with TRBD1 identical over 11 bases. Germline V gives CDR1 MNHEY, CDR2 SVGAGI. Trimming at V came to 7 bases and at J to 1 base, leaving 5 bases not matched to a gene. The CDR3 runs 15 residues. CDR3 in DNA: TGTGCCAGCATTGGACAGGGGGCCGGGAACACTGAAGCTTTCTTT. It encodes CASIGQGAGNTEAFF.

The V call is TRBV6-2 or TRBV6-3, the J call TRBJ1-5; D is possibly TRBD1 (5 bases). The CDR3 runs to 14 residues. Trimming left V 2 bases short and J 1 base short, with 6 bases between. Germline values: CDR1 MNHEY, CDR2 SVGEGT. CDR3 sequence: CASSYGGSNQPQHF. CDR3 bases: TGTGCCAGCAGTTACGGGGGGAGCAATCAGCCCCAGCATTTT.